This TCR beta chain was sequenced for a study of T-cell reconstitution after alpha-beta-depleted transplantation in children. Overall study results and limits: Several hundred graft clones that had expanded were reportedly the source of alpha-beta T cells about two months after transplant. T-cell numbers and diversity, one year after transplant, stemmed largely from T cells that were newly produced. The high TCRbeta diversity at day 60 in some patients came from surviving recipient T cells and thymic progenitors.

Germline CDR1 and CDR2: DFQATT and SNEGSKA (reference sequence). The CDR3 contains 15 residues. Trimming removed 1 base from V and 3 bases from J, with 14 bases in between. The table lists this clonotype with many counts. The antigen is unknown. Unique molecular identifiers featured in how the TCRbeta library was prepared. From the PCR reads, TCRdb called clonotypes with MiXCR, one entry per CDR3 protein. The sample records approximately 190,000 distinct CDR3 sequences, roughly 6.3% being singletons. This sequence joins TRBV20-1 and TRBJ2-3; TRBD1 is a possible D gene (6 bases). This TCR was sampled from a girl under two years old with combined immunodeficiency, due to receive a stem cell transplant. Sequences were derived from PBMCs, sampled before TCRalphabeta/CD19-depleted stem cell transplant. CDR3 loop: CSARVETGGTDTQYF. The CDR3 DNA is TGCAGTGCTAGAGTGGAGACAGGAGGAACAGATACGCAGTATTTT.